The 30 T cell receptor beta chains below all came from one sample that was sequenced in a study of cytomegalovirus exposure and HLA in healthy donors. TCRdb's copy holds only in-frame clones and misses some; the assay was immunoSEQ multiplex PCR. The sample lists more than 95,000 clones; approximately 88% were seen once. Sequencing was done on a sample of PBMCs. The receptor source for this set is a man younger than 30 in good health and CMV-seronegative.

The V and J genes are TRBV7-8 and TRBJ2-2; the match to TRBD1 covers 11 bases. Germline CDR1 reads SGHVS; CDR2 reads FQNEAQ. The CDR3 runs 20 residues. Trimming took 3 bases from V and 5 from J; bases not matched to a gene: 17. CDR3 bases: TGTGCCAGCAGCTTCCCGGGGACAGGGGGAATAGAAGCAGGGACCGGGGAGCTGTTTTTT. Amino acids: CASSFPGTGGIEAGTGELFF.

Only one count was recorded for this clone. The J gene is TRBJ2-3, the V gene TRBV28; no firm D call. Trimming removed 9 bases at V and 0 bases at J, with 13 bases between. The V gene's germline CDR1 is MDHEN and CDR2 SYDVKM. The CDR3 is 14 residues long. In nucleotides, the CDR3 is TGTGCCAGGATATACGCCGAGAGCACAGATACGCAGTATTTT. It yields the protein CARIYAESTDTQYF.

The chain links TRBV4-3 to TRBJ1-2, with 9 bases lining up with TRBD1. Germline V lookup: CDR1 LGHNA, CDR2 YSLEER. The length of the CDR3 is 13 residues. The trim removed 4 bases at V and 6 bases at J, leaving 3 bases unmatched. The CDR3 reads CASSRDRVNGYTF. CDR3 bases: TGCGCCAGCAGCCGGGACAGGGTGAATGGCTACACCTTC.

The chain uses TRBV4-1 and TRBJ1-2, with 7 bases fitting TRBD1. Unmatched junction bases numbered 7, after V lost 3 bases and J lost 0 bases. In germline, CDR1 is MGHRA, CDR2 YSYEKL. The CDR3 is 16 residues long. CDR3 sequence (DNA): TGCGCCAGCAGCCACAAGACGACAGGGCCTAACTATGGCTACACCTTC. Amino acids: CASSHKTTGPNYGYTF.

This clone was detected only once. The chain employs TRBV19 and TRBJ2-7; maybe TRBD1 (5 bases). Per germline, CDR1 LNHDA and CDR2 SQIVND (reference sequence). Trimming cost V 6 bases and J 7 bases, with 10 bases left between them. The CDR3 sequence is 11 residues long. Here the CDR3 reads CASRKGLEQYF. The DNA for the CDR3 is TGTGCCAGTAGGAAGGGGTTGGAGCAGTACTTC.

This chain joins TRBV5-6 and TRBJ1-5; D may be TRBD1 (5 bases). CDR3 length: 14 residues. The V end lost 0 bases, the J end lost 1 base, and 5 bases lay between the germline ends. Germline values: CDR1 SGHDT, CDR2 YYEEEE. The CDR3, as DNA: TGTGCCAGCAGCTTGGACAGGAGCAATCAGCCCCAGCATTTT. Its translation is CASSLDRSNQPQHF.

The chain employs TRBV19 and TRBJ2-2, with TRBD1 matching over 7 bases. Germline trimming cut 10 bases from V and 4 bases from J; bases unmatched to any gene: 9. The CDR3 is 14 residues long. Germline CDR1 LNHDA, CDR2 SQIVND (reference sequence). This CDR3 reads CATSLQGTTGELFF. The CDR3 DNA sequence: TGTGCCACTTCACTACAGGGGACCACCGGGGAGCTGTTTTTT.

The chain carries TRBV2 and TRBJ2-5; possibly TRBD2 for D (5 bases). Trimming cost V 6 bases and J 5 bases, with 10 bases left between them. The CDR3 covers 12 residues. The V gene's germline CDR1 is SNHLY and CDR2 FYNNEI. Here the CDR3 DNA reads TGTGCCAGCAGGGGAGTGTGGGAGACCCAGTACTTC. Encoded protein: CASRGVWETQYF.

CDR3 nucleotide sequence: TGTGCCAGCAGCTTTCAAACGGCGGGGGAAAAACTGTTTTTT. Protein: CASSFQTAGEKLFF. The chain recombines TRBV7-6 with TRBJ1-4, with no clear D. The CDR3 loop spans 14 amino acids. Between the trimmed V and J ends, which lost 3 bases and 8 bases, there was a span of 13 bases. Germline CDR1 SGHVS, CDR2 FNYEAQ.

This clone has a handful of counts. This chain joins TRBV28 and TRBJ2-7, with 10 bases lining up with TRBD2. The germline CDR1 and CDR2 sequences are MDHEN and SYDVKM. J lost 2 bases, V lost 2 bases, and 6 bases had no gene match. This CDR3 is 16 amino acids long. The CDR3 here is CASSLPVAGGAYEQYF. DNA of the CDR3: TGTGCCAGCAGTTTACCTGTAGCGGGAGGCGCCTACGAGCAGTACTTC.

V is TRBV28 and J is TRBJ1-1; weak D call: TRBD1 (6 bases). This CDR3 has 18 residues. Germline CDR1 is MDHEN and CDR2 is SYDVKM. V lost 7 bases, J lost 1 base, and 25 bases lay in between. CDR3: CASIRDPLRGIKNTEAFF. Written as DNA, the CDR3 is TGTGCCAGCATTCGAGACCCCCTTAGGGGGATAAAGAACACTGAAGCTTTCTTT.

The V gene is TRBV28, the J gene TRBJ2-1, with D tentatively TRBD2 (6 bases). In germline, CDR1 is MDHEN, CDR2 SYDVKM. This CDR3 has 17 residues. V lost 3 bases to trimming and J lost 0 bases, with 15 bases between them. CDR3 in amino acids: CASSFEERASSYNEQFF. CDR3 bases: TGTGCCAGCAGTTTCGAAGAGCGGGCGAGCTCCTACAATGAGCAGTTCTTC.

This clone was found once. The J gene is TRBJ2-1, the V gene TRBV28, with D uncertain. The germline V and J ends were trimmed by 10 bases and 0 bases, with 10 bases remaining between them. Germline CDR1 reads MDHEN; CDR2 reads SYDVKM. The CDR3 spans 13 residues. CDR3 sequence reads: CAITQSSYNEQFF. The CDR3 nucleotides read TGTGCCATCACTCAAAGCTCCTACAATGAGCAGTTCTTC.

The V gene is TRBV5-6, the J gene TRBJ1-2, with 10 bases lining up with TRBD1. The germline V gene encodes CDR1 SGHDT and CDR2 YYEEEE. This CDR3 comprises 15 residues. Trimming at V came to 0 bases and at J to 8 bases, leaving 7 bases not matched to a gene. CDR3 sequence (DNA): TGTGCCAGCAGCTTGGGGGACAGGGGATTTTCAGGCTACACCTTC. Translated, it gives CASSLGDRGFSGYTF.

V and J are TRBV7-9 and TRBJ2-7, with 10 nucleotides matching TRBD2. There are 15 residues in the CDR3. Germline trimming cut 4 bases from V and 0 bases from J; bases unmatched to any gene: 3. Germline assignment: CDR1 SEHNR and CDR2 FQNEAQ (reference sequence). This chain's CDR3 is CASSSLAGSSYEQYF. Here the CDR3 DNA reads TGTGCCAGCAGCTCACTAGCGGGAAGCTCCTACGAGCAGTACTTC.

The chain combines TRBV18 with TRBJ1-1; 7 positions match TRBD1. The CDR3 is 15 amino acids. Trimming at V came to 6 bases and at J to 3 bases, leaving 10 bases not matched to a gene. Looked up from germline, CDR1 is KGHSH and CDR2 is LQKENI. CDR3 DNA sequence: TGTGCCAGCTCCCGAGAACAGGGGCCATACACTGAAGCTTTCTTT. It translates to CASSREQGPYTEAFF.

The rearrangement joins TRBV4-3 to TRBJ2-7, with TRBD2 identical over 8 bases. V lost 3 bases and J lost 3; bases outside the gene matches: 7. Germline assignment: CDR1 LGHNA and CDR2 YSLEER. The CDR3 is 15 residues long. As DNA, the CDR3 is TGCGCCAGCAGCCATCGGAGCGGGGGTAACTACGAGCAGTACTTC. Its translation: CASSHRSGGNYEQYF.

This chain uses TRBV2 with TRBJ1-4; TRBD1 agrees at 10 bases. CDR1 SNHLY and CDR2 FYNNEI come from the germline V gene. This CDR3 comprises 15 residues. With 5 bases clipped from V and 6 bases from J, the junction kept 6 bases outside the gene matches. CDR3 region: CASSRDRGLDEKLFF. CDR3 bases: TGTGCCAGCAGTAGGGACAGGGGACTTGATGAAAAACTGTTTTTT.

The V and J genes are TRBV2 and TRBJ1-5; TRBD1 matches 7 bases. V lost 8 bases, J lost 2 bases, and 21 bases stayed unmatched. The CDR3 runs 19 residues. Looked up from germline, CDR1 is SNHLY and CDR2 is FYNNEI. CDR3 sequence (DNA): TGTGCCAGCGAAAGTGACCCTCTCAGGGGGTCATTGGGCAATCAGCCCCAGCATTTT. Translating it yields CASESDPLRGSLGNQPQHF.

The CDR3 DNA is TGTGCCAGCAGTTCCGGGGCAGGGAGGGCGCCGCAGCCCCAGCATTTT. Translation: CASSSGAGRAPQPQHF. The rearrangement links TRBV27 to TRBJ1-5, with TRBD1 as a possible D gene (5 bases). The germline V gene encodes CDR1 MNHEY and CDR2 SMNVEV (reference sequence). There are 16 residues in the CDR3. Trimming cost V 4 bases and J 7 bases, with 20 bases left between them.

This sequence joins TRBV29-1 and TRBJ1-2; D gene ambiguous. There are 11 residues in the CDR3. Trimming shortened V by 5 bases and J by 5 bases, and 9 bases separated the two germline ends. CDR1 is SQVTM, CDR2 ANQGSEA, per germline. The CDR3 loop is CSVSPEYGYTF. CDR3 nucleotide sequence: TGCAGCGTTAGTCCGGAGTATGGCTACACCTTC.

The table lists this clone with a count of one. The J gene is TRBJ2-1, the V gene TRBV19, with 7 bases that match TRBD1. There are 15 residues in the CDR3. Germline loops: CDR1 LNHDA, CDR2 SQIVND (reference sequence). With V trimmed by 3 bases and J by 3 bases, 5 bases remained unmatched. The CDR3 DNA reads TGTGCCAGTAGTATTTACAGGGGATTCTACAATGAGCAGTTCTTC. Protein product: CASSIYRGFYNEQFF.

The rearrangement joins TRBV28 to TRBJ2-7; TRBD1 matches 10 bases. This CDR3 has 16 residues. Germline values: CDR1 MDHEN, CDR2 SYDVKM. V dropped 3 bases and J dropped 4; count of bases not matched to a gene: 9. In DNA, the CDR3 is TGTGCCAGCAGTTTGACGGACAGGGGGACAGGATACGAGCAGTACTTC. Translating it yields CASSLTDRGTGYEQYF.

The chain carries TRBV5-1 and TRBJ2-3; D ambiguous. The germline gives CDR1 SGHRS, CDR2 YFSETQ. V lost 2 bases to trimming and J lost 0 bases, with 10 bases between them. The CDR3 spans 15 residues. The CDR3 loop reads CASSLARTSTDTQYF. DNA for the CDR3: TGCGCCAGCAGCTTAGCGCGTACGAGCACAGATACGCAGTATTTT.

V is TRBV5-1 and J is TRBJ1-2; D uncertain. The CDR3 has 15 residues. Germline V lookup: CDR1 SGHRS, CDR2 YFSETQ. V was clipped by 0 bases and J by 6 bases, with 15 bases between them. The CDR3 DNA is TGCGCCAGCAGCTTGGCCGACGGAGGTCTCCATGGCTACACCTTC. Translation: CASSLADGGLHGYTF.

This chain links TRBV19 with TRBJ1-5; TRBD1 matches 7 bases. The CDR3 runs to 17 residues. Germline V gene lookup returns CDR1 LNHDA and CDR2 SQIVND (reference sequence). J gave up 0 bases and V 6 bases, and 11 bases lay outside the gene matches. In DNA form, the CDR3 reads TGTGCCAGTAGGGTCCCGGGACAGAGAGATAGCAATCAGCCCCAGCATTTT. Amino acids: CASRVPGQRDSNQPQHF. The full variable domain, rest sourced from reference TRBV19 and TRBJ1-5, is DGGITQSPKYLFRKEGQNVTLSCEQNLNHDAMYWYRQDPGQGLRLIYYSQIVNDFQKGDIAEGYSVSREKKESFPLTVTSAQKNPTAFYLCASRVPGQRDSNQPQHFGDGTRLSIL.

This chain connects TRBV4-1 to TRBJ2-1; D is unclear. This CDR3 is 17 amino acids long. CDR1 and CDR2 (germline): MGHRA, YSYEKL. V lost 4 bases, J lost 0 bases, and 16 bases lay in between. CDR3 sequence reads: CASSRKPPESSYNEQFF. DNA for the CDR3: TGCGCCAGCAGCCGAAAACCGCCGGAGAGCTCCTACAATGAGCAGTTCTTC.

The V call is TRBV27, the J call TRBJ1-4; the D gene is possibly TRBD1 (6 bases). Trimming took off 2 bases at V and 8 bases at J, with 12 bases between the two ends. The CDR3 is 14 amino acids. Germline V CDR1 and CDR2: MNHEY, SMNVEV (reference sequence). In DNA form, the CDR3 reads TGTGCCAGCAGTTTAACACAGGGAAGGGAAAAACTGTTTTTT. Translated, it gives CASSLTQGREKLFF.

The rearrangement uses TRBV27 and TRBJ1-4; maybe TRBD1 (6 bases). CDR3 length equals 14 residues. V was trimmed by 3 bases and J by 10 bases, leaving 15 bases between them. Germline V gene data show CDR1 as MNHEY and CDR2 as SMNVEV (reference sequence). The CDR3 bases are TGTGCCAGCAGTTTTGGGCAGGGGATCGGAAAACTGTTTTTT. It is translated as CASSFGQGIGKLFF.

J is TRBJ2-7 and V is TRBV5-6; the match to TRBD1 covers 8 bases. The germline V gene has CDR1 SGHDT and CDR2 YYEEEE. This CDR3 spans 13 amino acids. J was trimmed by 2 bases and V by 6 bases; bases with no gene match: 4. DNA of the CDR3: TGTGCCAGCAACCCGACAGGGGCCTACGAGCAGTACTTC. It is translated as CASNPTGAYEQYF.